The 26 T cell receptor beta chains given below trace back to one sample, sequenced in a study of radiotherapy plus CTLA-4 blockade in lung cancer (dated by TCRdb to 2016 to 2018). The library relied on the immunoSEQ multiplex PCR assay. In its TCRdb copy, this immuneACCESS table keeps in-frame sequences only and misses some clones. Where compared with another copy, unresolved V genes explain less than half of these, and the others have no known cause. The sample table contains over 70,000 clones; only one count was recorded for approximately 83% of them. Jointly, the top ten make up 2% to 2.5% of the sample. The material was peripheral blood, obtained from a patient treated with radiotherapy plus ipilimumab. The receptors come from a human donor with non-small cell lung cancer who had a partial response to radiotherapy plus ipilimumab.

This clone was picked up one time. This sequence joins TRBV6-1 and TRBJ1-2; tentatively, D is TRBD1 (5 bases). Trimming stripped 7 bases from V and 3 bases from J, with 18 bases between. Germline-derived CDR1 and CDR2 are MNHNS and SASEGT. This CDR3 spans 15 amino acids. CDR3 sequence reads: CASTEVSRVDYGYTF. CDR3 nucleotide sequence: TGTGCCAGCACCGAAGTAAGCAGGGTCGACTATGGCTACACCTTC.

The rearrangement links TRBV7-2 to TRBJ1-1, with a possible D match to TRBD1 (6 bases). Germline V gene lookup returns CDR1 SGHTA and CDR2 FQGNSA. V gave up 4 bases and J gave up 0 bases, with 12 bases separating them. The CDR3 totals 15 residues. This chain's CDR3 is CASSSDRHMNTEAFF. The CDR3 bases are TGTGCCAGCAGCTCGGACAGACACATGAACACTGAAGCTTTCTTT.

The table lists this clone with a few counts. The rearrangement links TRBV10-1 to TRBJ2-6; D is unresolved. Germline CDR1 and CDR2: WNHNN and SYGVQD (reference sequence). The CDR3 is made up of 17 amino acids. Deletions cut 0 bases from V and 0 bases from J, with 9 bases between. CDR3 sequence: CASSESYSPSGANVLTF. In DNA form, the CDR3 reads TGCGCCAGCAGTGAGTCGTACAGCCCCTCTGGGGCCAACGTCCTGACTTTC.

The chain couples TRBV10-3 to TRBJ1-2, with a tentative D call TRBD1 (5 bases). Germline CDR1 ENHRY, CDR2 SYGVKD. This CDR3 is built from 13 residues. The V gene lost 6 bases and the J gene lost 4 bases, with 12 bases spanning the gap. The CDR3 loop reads CAISPGLRYGYTF. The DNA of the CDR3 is TGTGCCATCAGCCCGGGACTCCGCTATGGCTACACCTTC.

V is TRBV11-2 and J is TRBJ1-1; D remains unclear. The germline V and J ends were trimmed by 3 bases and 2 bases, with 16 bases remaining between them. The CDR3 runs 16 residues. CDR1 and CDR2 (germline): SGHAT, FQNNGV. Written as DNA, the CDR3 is TGTGCCAGCAGCTTTTACCCCACACGAAAAAACACTGAAGCTTTCTTT. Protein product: CASSFYPTRKNTEAFF.

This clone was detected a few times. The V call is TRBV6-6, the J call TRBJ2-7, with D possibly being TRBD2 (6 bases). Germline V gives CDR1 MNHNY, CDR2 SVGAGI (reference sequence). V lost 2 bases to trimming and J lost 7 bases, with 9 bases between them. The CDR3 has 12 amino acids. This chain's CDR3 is CASSYIGGEQYV. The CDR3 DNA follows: TGTGCCAGCAGTTACATCGGGGGAGAGCAGTACGTC.

CDR3 residues: CASSLNRVGETQYF. The CDR3 DNA is TGTGCCAGCAGCCTAAACAGGGTGGGGGAGACCCAGTACTTC. This sequence joins TRBV11-3 and TRBJ2-5; D perhaps matches TRBD1 (6 bases). CDR3 size: 14 residues. The germline V and J ends were trimmed by 5 bases and 5 bases, with 15 bases remaining between them. CDR1 is SGHNT, CDR2 YENEEA, per germline.

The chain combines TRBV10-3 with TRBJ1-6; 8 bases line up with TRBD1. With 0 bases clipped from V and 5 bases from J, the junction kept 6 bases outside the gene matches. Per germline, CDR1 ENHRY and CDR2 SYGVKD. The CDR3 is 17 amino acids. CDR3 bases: TGTGCCATCAGTGAGTCGGGTACAGGGGGGGATAATTCACCCCTCCACTTT. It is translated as CAISESGTGGDNSPLHF.

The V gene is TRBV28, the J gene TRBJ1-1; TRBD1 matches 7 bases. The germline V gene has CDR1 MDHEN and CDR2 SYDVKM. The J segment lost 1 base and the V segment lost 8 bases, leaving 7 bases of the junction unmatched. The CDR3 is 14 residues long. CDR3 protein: CASPGAGGNTEAFF. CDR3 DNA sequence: TGTGCCAGCCCCGGGGCAGGGGGGAACACTGAAGCTTTCTTT.

The CDR3 DNA reads TGTGCCAGCAGCGTAGTAACTAGCGAACAAACAGATACGCAGTATTTT. This translates into CASSVVTSEQTDTQYF. The genes are TRBV9 and TRBJ2-3, with 7 bases aligning to TRBD2. Germline lookup yields CDR1 SGDLS and CDR2 YYNGEE. The CDR3 is 16 residues long. V lost 0 bases and J lost 3; bases outside the gene matches: 7.

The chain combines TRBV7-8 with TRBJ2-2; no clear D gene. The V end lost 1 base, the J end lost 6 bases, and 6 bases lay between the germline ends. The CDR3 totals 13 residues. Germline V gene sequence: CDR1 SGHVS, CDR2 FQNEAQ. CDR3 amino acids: CASSLVPAGELFF. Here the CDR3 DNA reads TGTGCCAGCAGCTTAGTCCCAGCCGGGGAGCTGTTTTTT.

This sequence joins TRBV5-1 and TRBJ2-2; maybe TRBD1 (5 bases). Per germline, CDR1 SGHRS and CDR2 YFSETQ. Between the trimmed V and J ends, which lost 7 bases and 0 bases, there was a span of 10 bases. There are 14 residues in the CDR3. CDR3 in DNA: TGCGCCAGCGTTCAGGGCACGAACACCGGGGAGCTGTTTTTT. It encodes CASVQGTNTGELFF.

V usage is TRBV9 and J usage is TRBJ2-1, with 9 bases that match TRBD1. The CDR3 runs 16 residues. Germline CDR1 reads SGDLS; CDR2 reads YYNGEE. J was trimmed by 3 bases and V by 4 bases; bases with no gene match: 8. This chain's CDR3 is CASSSTDRGFYNEQFF. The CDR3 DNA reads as TGTGCCAGCAGCTCCACGGACAGGGGCTTCTACAATGAGCAGTTCTTC.

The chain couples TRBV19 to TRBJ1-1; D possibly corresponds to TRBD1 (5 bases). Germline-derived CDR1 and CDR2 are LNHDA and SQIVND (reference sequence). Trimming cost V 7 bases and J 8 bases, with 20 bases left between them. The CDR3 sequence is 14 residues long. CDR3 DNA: TGTGCCAGTAAGGAGCGGGGACCCAACGCAGAAGCTTTCTTT. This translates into CASKERGPNAEAFF.

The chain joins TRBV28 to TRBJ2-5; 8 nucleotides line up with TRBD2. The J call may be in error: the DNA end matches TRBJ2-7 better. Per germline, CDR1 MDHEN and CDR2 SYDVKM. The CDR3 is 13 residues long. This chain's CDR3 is CASSPSGSYEQYF. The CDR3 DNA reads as TGTGCCAGCAGCCCCAGCGGGAGTTACGAGCAGTACTTC.

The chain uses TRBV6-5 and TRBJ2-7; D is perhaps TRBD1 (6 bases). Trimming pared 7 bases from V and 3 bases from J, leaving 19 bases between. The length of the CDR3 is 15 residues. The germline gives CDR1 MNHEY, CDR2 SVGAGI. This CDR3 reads CASTEVRGGFYEQYF. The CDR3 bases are TGTGCCAGCACAGAGGTAAGAGGGGGATTCTACGAGCAGTACTTC.

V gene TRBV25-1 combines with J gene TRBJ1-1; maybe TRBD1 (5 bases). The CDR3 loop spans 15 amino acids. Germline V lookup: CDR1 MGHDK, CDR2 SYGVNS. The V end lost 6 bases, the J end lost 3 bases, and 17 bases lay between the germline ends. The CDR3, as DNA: TGTGCCAGCAGGGCCGGGACTTCCGGCGACACTGAAGCTTTCTTT. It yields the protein CASRAGTSGDTEAFF.

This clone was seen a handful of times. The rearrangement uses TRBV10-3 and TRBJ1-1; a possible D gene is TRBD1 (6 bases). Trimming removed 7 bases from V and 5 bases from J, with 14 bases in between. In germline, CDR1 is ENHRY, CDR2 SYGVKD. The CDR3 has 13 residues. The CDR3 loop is CAITQGPGTEAFF. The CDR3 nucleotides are TGTGCCATCACACAGGGTCCTGGGACTGAAGCTTTCTTT.

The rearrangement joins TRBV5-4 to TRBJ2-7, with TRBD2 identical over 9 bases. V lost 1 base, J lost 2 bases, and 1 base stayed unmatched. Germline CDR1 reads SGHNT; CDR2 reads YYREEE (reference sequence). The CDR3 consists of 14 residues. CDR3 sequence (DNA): TGTGCCAGCAGCTTGTCTAGCGGGACCTACGAGCAGTACTTC. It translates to CASSLSSGTYEQYF.

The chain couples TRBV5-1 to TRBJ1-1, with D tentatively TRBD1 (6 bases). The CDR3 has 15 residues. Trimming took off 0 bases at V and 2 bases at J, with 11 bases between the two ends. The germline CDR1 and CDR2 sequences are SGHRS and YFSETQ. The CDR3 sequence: CASSLANRVNTEAFF. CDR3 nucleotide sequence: TGCGCCAGCAGCTTGGCCAACAGGGTAAACACTGAAGCTTTCTTT.

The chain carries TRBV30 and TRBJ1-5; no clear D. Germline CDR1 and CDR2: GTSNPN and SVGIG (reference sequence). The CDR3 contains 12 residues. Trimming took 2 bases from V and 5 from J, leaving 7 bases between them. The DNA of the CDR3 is TGTGCCTGGAGTTCTCAGGATCAGCCCCAGCATTTT. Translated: CAWSSQDQPQHF.

CDR3 nucleotide sequence: TGCGCCAGCAGCTTGCAGTCCGACAGTACTGGAAACACCATATATTTT. Protein: CASSLQSDSTGNTIYF. The chain combines TRBV5-1 with TRBJ1-3, with TRBD1 as a possible D gene (5 bases). This CDR3 is built from 16 residues. CDR1 is SGHRS, CDR2 YFSETQ, per germline. Trimming pared 1 base from V and 2 bases from J, leaving 13 bases between.

The DNA of the CDR3 is TGCGCCAGCAGCCACCAGGGACAGGGGGACTTCGAGACCCAGTACTTC. It yields the protein CASSHQGQGDFETQYF. This rearrangement joins TRBV4-3 to TRBJ2-5; 11 bases map to TRBD1. CDR1 and CDR2 from the germline V gene are LGHNA and YSLEER. This CDR3 contains 16 residues. V trimming: 3 bases; J trimming: 5 bases; junction bases outside the gene matches: 8.

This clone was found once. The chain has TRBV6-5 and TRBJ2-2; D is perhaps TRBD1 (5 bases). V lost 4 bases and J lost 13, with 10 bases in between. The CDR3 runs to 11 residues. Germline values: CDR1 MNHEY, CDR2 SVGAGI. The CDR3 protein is CASSSAGWLFF. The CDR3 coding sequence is TGTGCCAGCAGTTCGGCAGGGTGGCTGTTTTTT.

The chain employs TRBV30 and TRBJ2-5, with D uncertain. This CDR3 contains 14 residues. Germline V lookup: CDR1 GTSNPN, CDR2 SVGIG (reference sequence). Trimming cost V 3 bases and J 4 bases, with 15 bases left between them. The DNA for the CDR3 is TGTGCCTGGAGCAAGTCGGCTAGTGTAGAGACCCAGTACTTC. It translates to CAWSKSASVETQYF.

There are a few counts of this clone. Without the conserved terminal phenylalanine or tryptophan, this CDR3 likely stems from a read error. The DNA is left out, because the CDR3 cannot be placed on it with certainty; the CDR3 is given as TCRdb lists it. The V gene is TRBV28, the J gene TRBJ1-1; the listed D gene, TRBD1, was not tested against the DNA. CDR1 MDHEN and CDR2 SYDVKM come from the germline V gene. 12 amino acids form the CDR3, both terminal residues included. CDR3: CASSSLGDRGIL.